A selection of T cell receptor beta chains follows, all from one sample in a study of CD8+ T cells in alopecia areata. Sequenced by immunoSEQ multiplex PCR; TCRdb stores in-frame clones only, minus some. The sample comprises 150,000 to 200,000 clones, 55% of which are singletons, and approximately 4.3% rests with the top ten. Source material: CD4+ T cells sorted from blood. Receptor source: a human donor in good health. Each CDR3 is given with its conserved first and last residue. Each record gives: J gene, V gene, CDR3 protein.

j_gene: TRBJ2-1
v_gene: TRBV4-1
CDR3aa: CASSQGTSPYNEQFF

j_gene: TRBJ2-7
v_gene: TRBV29-1
CDR3aa: CSVESLAGGTYEQYF

j_gene: TRBJ2-5
v_gene: TRBV11-2
CDR3aa: CASSPRTGPLNSLQETQYF

j_gene: TRBJ2-2
v_gene: TRBV9
CDR3aa: CASSVGNSYGELFF

j_gene: TRBJ1-1
v_gene: TRBV19
CDR3aa: CASGRQGSTEAFF

j_gene: TRBJ1-1
v_gene: TRBV30
CDR3aa: CAWTLVRGLDTEAFF

j_gene: TRBJ2-7
v_gene: TRBV29-1
CDR3aa: CSVERGHEQYF

j_gene: TRBJ2-5
v_gene: TRBV7-9
CDR3aa: CASSQETQYF

j_gene: TRBJ2-2
v_gene: TRBV6-5
CDR3aa: CASSYSRVGTGELFF

j_gene: TRBJ2-5
v_gene: TRBV30
CDR3aa: CAWSRGPKETQYF